The present TCR beta chain was sequenced within a study of shared T cell receptors in the human thymus. CDR1 and CDR2 (germline): MNHEY, SMNVEV (reference sequence). Trimming shortened V by 5 bases and J by 7 bases, and 15 bases separated the two germline ends. CDR3 length: 15 amino acids. Libraries were prepared by immunoSEQ multiplex PCR; TCRdb keeps only in-frame clonotypes and omits some of them. This sample has over 450,000 clones; around 82% occur once, and the top ten carry 0.013%. This same sample was also part of a study on human thymus T cells. That paper adds: Thymus tissue for the work was resected from patients undergoing corrective heart surgery. Related research described thymic repertoires that were highly overlapping among unrelated individuals.

The V call is TRBV27, the J call TRBJ1-6; D call uncertain. The TCR originated in a boy in the first two years of life with a congenital heart defect. The sample comprised thymocytes. CDR3 amino acids: CASSHRSIENSPLHF. In DNA, the CDR3 is TGTGCCAGCAGTCACCGGAGTATAGAGAATTCACCCCTCCACTTT.